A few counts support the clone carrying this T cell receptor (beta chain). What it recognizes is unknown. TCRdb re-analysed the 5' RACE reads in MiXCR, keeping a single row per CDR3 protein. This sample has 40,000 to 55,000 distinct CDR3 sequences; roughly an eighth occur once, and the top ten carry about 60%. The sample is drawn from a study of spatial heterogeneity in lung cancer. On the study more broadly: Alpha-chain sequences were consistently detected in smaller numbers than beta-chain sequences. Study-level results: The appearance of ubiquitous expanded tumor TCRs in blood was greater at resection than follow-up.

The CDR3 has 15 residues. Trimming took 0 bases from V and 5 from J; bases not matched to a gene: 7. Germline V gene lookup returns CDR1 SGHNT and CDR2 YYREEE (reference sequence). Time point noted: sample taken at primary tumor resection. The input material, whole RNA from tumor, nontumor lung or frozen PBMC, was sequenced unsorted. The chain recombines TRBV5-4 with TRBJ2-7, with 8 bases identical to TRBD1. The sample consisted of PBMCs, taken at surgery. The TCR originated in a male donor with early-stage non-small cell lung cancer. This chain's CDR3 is CASSLAGQGADEQYF. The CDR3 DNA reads TGTGCCAGCAGCTTGGCGGGCCAGGGGGCCGACGAGCAGTACTTC. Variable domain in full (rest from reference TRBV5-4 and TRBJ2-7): ETGVTQSPTHLIKTRGQQVTLRCSSQSGHNTVSWYQQALGQGPQFIFQYYREEENGRGNFPPRFSGLQFPNYSSELNVNALELDDSALYLCASSLAGQGADEQYFGPGTRLTVT.